This TCR beta chain was captured by sequencing in a study of T cell responses to AZD1222 COVID-19 vaccine listed by TCRdb under 2021. In the study overall: Because spike-specific TCR depth and breadth did not differ between the two schedules, AZD1222 recipients who got a second dose at roughly 4 weeks were pooled with those who got a second dose at roughly 12 weeks. Trial participants were enrolled by age into 18-55, 56-69 and 70-plus year subgroups, with approximately 150, 30 and 60 TCR-sequenced participants respectively. A total of 240 or so trial participants underwent TCR sequencing, of whom 200 to 220 had received two doses of AZD1222 and some 26 had received two doses of the MenACWY control vaccine. The study at large found these results: In the small 56-69-year group, the increase in depth fell short of significance, most likely because of low power. Reportedly, close to half of the unique spike-specific TCRs recognized epitopes lying outside the regions that are mutated in the B.1.351 and B.1.1.7 variants. No day 14 peak-response samples were available, so repertoires were characterized only after the peak T cell response. A significant rise in spike-specific TCR breadth and depth was observed after two AZD1222 doses relative to day 0 and relative to MenACWY recipients. CD4 TCRs associated with the vaccine covered the entire spike protein, and the dominant responses were in regions 160-218 and 743-854. Conclusions about previously exposed vaccinees were limited because only six or seven AZD1222 recipients were SARS-CoV-2 seropositive at baseline. Participants were mostly white British, with more females than males. The authors suggested clonal diversity may have been underestimated.

The CDR3 regions of human TCRbeta chains were analyzed by immunosequencing. Turning to the authors' computational methods: Repertoire TCRs were checked for matches against a reference library of SARS-CoV-2-specific TCRs that had been generated using the MIRA antigen-specificity platform. Breadth was defined as the fraction of unique TCRs that were SARS-CoV-2-associated, and depth was defined as the fraction of total T cells that were SARS-CoV-2-associated. Using the MIRA data, each spike-specific TCR was mapped to the spike region that the TCR reacts to and placed in a CD4 or CD8 class. Log10-transformed breadth and depth values were compared by one-way ANOVA with Sidak's multiple comparisons tests. In TCRdb, the immuneACCESS table is reduced to in-frame sequences with V and J assigned. These tables do not hold every clone; where another copy was compared, an unresolved V gene accounts for under half, and the others remain unexplained. The DNA gave D and trimming, while V, J and clone size come from that table. The sample table lists 140,000 to 150,000 clones, under 95% of them with a count of one. The ten largest make up around 5% of the sample.

A word on this clone: Its recognized antigen is unknown. Base-call qualities are not available, and no considerably larger clone is one nucleotide away.

The label giving this sample's time point can be read as: baseline before first vaccination. Vaccinee samples came from UK trials COV001 and COV002, including a single-blind randomized controlled phase 2/3 trial of AZD1222 (ChAdOx1 nCoV-19) in healthy adults. For TCRbeta chain sequencing, PBMC samples from trial participants were taken at day 0 and at day 28 after the second dose. Including cysteine and phenylalanine, the CDR3 has 15 amino acids. CDR3 DNA is the only sequence kept; it has 45 bases, read in frame from the first base. CDR1 and CDR2, per the germline V gene, are MDHEN and SYDVKM. V drops 3 bases and J drops 8 bases, leaving 16 bases in between.

The clonotype comes from an adult in good health. The rearranged segments are TRBV28 and TRBJ1-4; the D gene is possibly TRBD1, with 6 bases matching. This sample comprised peripheral blood, obtained on day 0 of AZD1222 vaccination. The DNA sequence is TGTGCCAGCAGTTTTCAGGGGAGGCGGACCGAAAAACTGTTTTTT. This encodes CASSFQGRRTEKLFF.